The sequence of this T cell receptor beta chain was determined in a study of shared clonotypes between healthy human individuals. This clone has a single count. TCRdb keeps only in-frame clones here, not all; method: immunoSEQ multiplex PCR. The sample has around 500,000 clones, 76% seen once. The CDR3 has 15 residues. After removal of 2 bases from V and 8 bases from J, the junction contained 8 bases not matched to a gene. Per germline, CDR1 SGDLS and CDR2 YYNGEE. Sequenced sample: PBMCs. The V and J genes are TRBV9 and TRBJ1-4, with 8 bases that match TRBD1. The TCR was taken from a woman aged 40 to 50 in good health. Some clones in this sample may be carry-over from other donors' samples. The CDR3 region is CASSVGQGAGEKLFF. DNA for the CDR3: TGTGCCAGCAGCGTCGGGCAGGGGGCCGGAGAAAAACTGTTTTTT.